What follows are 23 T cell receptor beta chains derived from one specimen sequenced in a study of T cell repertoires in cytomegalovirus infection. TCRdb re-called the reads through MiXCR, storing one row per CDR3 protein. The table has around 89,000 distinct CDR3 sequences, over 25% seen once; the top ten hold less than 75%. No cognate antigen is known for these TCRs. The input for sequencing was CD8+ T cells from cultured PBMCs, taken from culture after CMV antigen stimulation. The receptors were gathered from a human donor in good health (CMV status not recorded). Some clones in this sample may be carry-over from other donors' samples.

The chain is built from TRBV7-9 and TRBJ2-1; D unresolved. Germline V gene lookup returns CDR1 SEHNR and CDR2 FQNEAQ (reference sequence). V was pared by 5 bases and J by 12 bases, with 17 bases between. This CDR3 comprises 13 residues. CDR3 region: CASSPYNREGQFF. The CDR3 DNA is TGTGCCAGCAGCCCATACAACCGCGAAGGGCAGTTCTTC.

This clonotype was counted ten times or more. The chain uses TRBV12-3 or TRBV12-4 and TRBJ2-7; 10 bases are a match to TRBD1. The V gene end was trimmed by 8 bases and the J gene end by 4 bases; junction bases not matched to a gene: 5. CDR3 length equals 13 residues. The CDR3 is CASRTDRGYEQYF. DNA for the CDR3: TGTGCCAGCCGCACGGACAGGGGGTACGAGCAGTACTTC.

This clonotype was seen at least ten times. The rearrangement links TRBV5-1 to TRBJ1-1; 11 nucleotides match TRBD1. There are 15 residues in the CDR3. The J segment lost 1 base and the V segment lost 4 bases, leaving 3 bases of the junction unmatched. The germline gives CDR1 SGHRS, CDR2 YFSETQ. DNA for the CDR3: TGCGCCAGCAGCCCCGGACAGGGGGCGAACACTGAAGCTTTCTTT. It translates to CASSPGQGANTEAFF.

CDR3 amino acids: CASSPQNSGYRYGYTF. In DNA form, the CDR3 reads TGTGCCAGCAGTCCGCAGAACTCAGGGTACCGCTATGGCTACACCTTC. This rearrangement joins TRBV12-3 or TRBV12-4 to TRBJ1-2; a possible D gene is TRBD1 (5 bases). This CDR3 region has 16 residues. The V end was cut by 5 bases, the J end by 4 bases, with 20 bases between.

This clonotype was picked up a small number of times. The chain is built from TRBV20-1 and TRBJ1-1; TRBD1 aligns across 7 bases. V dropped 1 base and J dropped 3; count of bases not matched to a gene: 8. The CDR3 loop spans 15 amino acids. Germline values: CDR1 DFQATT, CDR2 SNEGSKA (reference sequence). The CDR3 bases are TGCAGTGCTAGAGCGCGACAGGGTGTGGACACTGAAGCTTTCTTT. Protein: CSARARQGVDTEAFF.

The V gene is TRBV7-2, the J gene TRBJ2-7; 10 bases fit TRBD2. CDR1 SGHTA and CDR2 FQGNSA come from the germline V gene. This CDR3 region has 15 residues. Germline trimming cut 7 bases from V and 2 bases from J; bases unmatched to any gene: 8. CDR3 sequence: CASTITSGIPYEQYF. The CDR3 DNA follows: TGTGCCAGCACCATAACTAGCGGGATTCCCTACGAGCAGTACTTC.

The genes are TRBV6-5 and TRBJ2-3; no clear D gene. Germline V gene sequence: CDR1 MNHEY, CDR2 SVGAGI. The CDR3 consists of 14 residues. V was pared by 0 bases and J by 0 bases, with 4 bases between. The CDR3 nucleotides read TGTGCCAGCAGTTACTCGACTAGCACAGATACGCAGTATTTT. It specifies CASSYSTSTDTQYF.

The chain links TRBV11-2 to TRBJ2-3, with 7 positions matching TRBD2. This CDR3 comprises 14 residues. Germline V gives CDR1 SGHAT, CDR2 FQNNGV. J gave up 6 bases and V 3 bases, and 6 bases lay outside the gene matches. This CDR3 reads CASSFGLVRDTQYF. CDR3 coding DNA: TGTGCCAGCAGCTTTGGACTAGTTCGGGATACGCAGTATTTT. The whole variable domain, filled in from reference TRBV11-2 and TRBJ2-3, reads EAGVAQSPRYKIIEKRQSVAFWCNPISGHATLYWYQQILGQGPKLLIQFQNNGVVDDSQLPKDRFSAERLKGVDSTLKIQPAKLEDSAVYLCASSFGLVRDTQYFGPGTRLTVL.

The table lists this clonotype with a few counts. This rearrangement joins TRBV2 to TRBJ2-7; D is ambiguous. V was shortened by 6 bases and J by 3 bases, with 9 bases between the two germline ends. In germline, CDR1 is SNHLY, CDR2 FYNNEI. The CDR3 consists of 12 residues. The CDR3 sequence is CASSDLGYEQYF. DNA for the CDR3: TGTGCCAGCAGCGACCTCGGCTACGAGCAGTACTTC.

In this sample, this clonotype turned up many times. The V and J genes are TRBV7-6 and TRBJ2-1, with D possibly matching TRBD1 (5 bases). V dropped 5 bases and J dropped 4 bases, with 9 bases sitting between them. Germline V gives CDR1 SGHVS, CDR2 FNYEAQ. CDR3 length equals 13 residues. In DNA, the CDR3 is TGTGCCAGCAGCGCGACAGAATACAATGAGCAGTTCTTC. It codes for CASSATEYNEQFF.

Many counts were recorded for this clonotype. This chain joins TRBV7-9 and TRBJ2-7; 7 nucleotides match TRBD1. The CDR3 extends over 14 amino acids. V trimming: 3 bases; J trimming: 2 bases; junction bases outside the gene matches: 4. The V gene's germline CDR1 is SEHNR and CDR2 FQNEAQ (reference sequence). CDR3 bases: TGTGCCAGCAGCTTGGGGGACAGTACCTACGAGCAGTACTTC. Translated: CASSLGDSTYEQYF.

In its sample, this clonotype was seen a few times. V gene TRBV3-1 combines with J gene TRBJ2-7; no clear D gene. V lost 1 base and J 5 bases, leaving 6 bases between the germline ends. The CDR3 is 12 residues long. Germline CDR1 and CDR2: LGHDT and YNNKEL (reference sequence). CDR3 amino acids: CASSQGSNEQYF. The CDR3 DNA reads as TGTGCCAGCAGCCAAGGGTCGAACGAGCAGTACTTC.

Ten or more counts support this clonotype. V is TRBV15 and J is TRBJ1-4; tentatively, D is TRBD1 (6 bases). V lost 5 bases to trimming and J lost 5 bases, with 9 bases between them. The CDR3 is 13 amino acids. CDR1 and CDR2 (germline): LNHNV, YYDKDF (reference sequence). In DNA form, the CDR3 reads TGTGCCACCAGCGCTAGGGGGAATGAAAAACTGTTTTTT. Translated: CATSARGNEKLFF.

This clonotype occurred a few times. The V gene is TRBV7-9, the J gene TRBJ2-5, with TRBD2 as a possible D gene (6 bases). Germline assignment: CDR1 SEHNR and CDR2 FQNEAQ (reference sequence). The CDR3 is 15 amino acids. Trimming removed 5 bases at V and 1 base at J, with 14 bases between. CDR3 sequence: CASSPWGESQETQYF. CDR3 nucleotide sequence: TGTGCCAGCAGCCCCTGGGGGGAGTCCCAAGAGACCCAGTACTTC.

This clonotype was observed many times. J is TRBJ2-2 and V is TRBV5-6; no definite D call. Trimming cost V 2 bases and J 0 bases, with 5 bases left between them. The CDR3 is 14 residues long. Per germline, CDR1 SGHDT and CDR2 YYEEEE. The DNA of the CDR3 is TGTGCCAGCAGCTTCTTTACGAACACCGGGGAGCTGTTTTTT. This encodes CASSFFTNTGELFF. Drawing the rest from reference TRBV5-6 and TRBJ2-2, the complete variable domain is DAGVTQSPTHLIKTRGQQVTLRCSPKSGHDTVSWYQQALGQGPQFIFQYYEEEERQRGNFPDRFSGHQFPNYSSELNVNALLLGDSALYLCASSFFTNTGELFFGEGSRLTVL.

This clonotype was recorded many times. The chain's CDR3 is CASSQYPWVGEETQYF. CDR3 in DNA: TGTGCCAGCAGCCAATACCCCTGGGTAGGGGAAGAGACCCAGTACTTC. This chain connects TRBV3-1 to TRBJ2-5; D might be TRBD1 (5 bases). V was shortened by 2 bases and J by 3 bases, with 16 bases between the two germline ends. CDR3 length equals 16 residues. Germline V gene lookup returns CDR1 LGHDT and CDR2 YNNKEL (reference sequence).

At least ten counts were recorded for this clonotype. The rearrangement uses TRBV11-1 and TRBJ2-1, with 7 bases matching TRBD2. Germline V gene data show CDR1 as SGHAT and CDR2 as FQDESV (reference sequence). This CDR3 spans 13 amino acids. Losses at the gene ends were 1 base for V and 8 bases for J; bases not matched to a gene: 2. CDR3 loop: CASSLGGGDEQFF. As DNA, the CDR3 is TGTGCCAGCAGCTTAGGTGGGGGGGATGAGCAGTTCTTC.

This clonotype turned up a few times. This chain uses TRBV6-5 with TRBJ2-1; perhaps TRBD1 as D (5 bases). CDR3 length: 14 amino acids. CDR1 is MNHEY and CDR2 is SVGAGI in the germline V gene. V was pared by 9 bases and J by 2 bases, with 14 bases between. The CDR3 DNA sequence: TGTGCCAGTAGGGCAGGACAAACCTACAATGAGCAGTTCTTC. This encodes CASRAGQTYNEQFF.

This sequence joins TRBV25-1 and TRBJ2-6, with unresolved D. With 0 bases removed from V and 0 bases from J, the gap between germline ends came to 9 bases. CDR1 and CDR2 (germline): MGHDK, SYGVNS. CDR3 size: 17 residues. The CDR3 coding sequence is TGTGCCAGCAGTGAATACGAACACCCCTCTGGGGCCAACGTCCTGACTTTC. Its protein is CASSEYEHPSGANVLTF.

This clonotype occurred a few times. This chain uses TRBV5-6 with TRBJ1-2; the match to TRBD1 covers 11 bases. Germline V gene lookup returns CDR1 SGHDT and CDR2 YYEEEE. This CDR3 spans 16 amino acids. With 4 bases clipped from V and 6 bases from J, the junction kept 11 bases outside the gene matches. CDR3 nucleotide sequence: TGTGCCAGCAGCCATTATCGAGGACAGGGGGCGCATGGCTACACCTTC. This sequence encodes CASSHYRGQGAHGYTF.

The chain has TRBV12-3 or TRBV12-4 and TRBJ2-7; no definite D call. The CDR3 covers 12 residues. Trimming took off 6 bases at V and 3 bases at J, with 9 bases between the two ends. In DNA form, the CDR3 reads TGTGCCAGCAGCCGAGATTTCTACGAGCAGTACTTC. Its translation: CASSRDFYEQYF.

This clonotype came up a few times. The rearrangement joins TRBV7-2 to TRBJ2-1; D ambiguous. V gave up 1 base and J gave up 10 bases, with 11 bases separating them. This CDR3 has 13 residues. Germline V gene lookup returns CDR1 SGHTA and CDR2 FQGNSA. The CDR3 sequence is CASSLEKRGEQFF. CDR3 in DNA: TGTGCCAGCAGCTTAGAAAAGCGTGGAGAGCAGTTCTTC.

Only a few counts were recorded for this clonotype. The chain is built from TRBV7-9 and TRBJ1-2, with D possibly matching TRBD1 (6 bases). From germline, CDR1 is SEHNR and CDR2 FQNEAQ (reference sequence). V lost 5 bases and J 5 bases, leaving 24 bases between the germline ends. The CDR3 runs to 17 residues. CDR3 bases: TGTGCCAGCAGCCCTAGTTCAGGTGCAGGGGTTATATATGGCTACACCTTC. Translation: CASSPSSGAGVIYGYTF. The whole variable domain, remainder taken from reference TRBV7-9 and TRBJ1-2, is DTGVSQNPRHKITKRGQNVTFRCDPISEHNRLYWYRQTLGQGPEFLTYFQNEAQLEKSRLLSDRFSAERPKGSFSTLEIQRTEQGDSAMYLCASSPSSGAGVIYGYTFGSGTRLTVV.